This T cell receptor (beta chain) was identified during a study of blood T cell repertoires in COVID-19. Profiling relied on immunoSEQ multiplex PCR, and the TCRdb table lists in-frame clones only, not all of them. The table has around 180,000 clones, roughly 89% seen once. Trimming cost V 4 bases and J 0 bases, with 10 bases left between them. This CDR3 spans 14 amino acids. Looked up from germline, CDR1 is SGHRS and CDR2 is YFSETQ. The sample comprised PBMCs or T cells enriched from blood (not recorded which). The rearrangement joins TRBV5-1 to TRBJ1-1, with D hard to call. This clonotype originated in a woman aged 40 to 50 with acute COVID-19. The CDR3 is CASSLVTVNTEAFF. The CDR3 region has the DNA TGCGCCAGCAGCCTGGTCACGGTGAACACTGAAGCTTTCTTT.